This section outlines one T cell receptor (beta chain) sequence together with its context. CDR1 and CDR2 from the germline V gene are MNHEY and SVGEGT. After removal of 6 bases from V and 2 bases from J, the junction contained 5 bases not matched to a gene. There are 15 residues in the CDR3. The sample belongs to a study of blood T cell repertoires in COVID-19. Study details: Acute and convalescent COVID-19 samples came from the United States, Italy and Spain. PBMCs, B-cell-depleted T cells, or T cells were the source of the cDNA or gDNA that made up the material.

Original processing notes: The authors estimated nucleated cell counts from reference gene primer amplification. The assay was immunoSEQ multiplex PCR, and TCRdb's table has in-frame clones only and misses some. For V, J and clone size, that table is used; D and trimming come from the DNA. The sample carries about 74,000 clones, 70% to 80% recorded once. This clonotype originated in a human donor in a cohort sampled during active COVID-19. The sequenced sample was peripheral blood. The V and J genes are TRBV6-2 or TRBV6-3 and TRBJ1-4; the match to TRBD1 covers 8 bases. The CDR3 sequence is CASSPDRATNEKLFF. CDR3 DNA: TGTGCCAGCAGCCCGGACAGGGCGACTAATGAAAAACTGTTTTTT.